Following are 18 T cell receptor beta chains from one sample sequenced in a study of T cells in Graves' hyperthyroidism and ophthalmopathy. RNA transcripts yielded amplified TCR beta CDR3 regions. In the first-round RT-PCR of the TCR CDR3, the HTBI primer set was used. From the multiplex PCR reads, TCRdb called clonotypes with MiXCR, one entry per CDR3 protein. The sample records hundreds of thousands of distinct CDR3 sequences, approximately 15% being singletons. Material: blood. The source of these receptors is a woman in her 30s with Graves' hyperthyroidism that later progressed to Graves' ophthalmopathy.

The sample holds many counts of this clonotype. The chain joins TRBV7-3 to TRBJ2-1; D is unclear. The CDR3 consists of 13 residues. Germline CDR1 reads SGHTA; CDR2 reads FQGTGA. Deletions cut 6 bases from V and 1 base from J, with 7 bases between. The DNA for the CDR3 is TGTGCCAGCAGTGACGGGTCCTACAATGAGCAGTTCTTC. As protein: CASSDGSYNEQFF.

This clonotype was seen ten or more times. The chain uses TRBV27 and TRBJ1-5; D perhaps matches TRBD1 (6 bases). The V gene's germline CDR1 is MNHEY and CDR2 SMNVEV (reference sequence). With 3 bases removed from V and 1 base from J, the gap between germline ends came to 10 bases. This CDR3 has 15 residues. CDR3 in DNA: TGTGCCAGCAGTTTTGAAGGGGGGAGCAATCAGCCCCAGCATTTT. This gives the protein CASSFEGGSNQPQHF.

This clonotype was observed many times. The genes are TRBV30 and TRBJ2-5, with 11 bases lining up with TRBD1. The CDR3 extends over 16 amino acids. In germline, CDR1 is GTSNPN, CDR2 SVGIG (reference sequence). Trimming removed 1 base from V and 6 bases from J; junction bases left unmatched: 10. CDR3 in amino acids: CAWSEQTGTGGKTQYF. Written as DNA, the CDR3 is TGTGCCTGGAGTGAACAGACCGGGACAGGGGGGAAGACCCAGTACTTC.

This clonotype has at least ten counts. The CDR3 is CAIGSSYEQYF. The CDR3, as DNA: TGTGCCATCGGGTCCTCTTATGAGCAGTACTTC. The chain uses TRBV10-3 and TRBJ2-7; D unclear. This CDR3 has 11 amino acids. Germline CDR1 is ENHRY and CDR2 is SYGVKD. The V and J ends lost 8 bases and 7 bases respectively, with 12 bases between them.

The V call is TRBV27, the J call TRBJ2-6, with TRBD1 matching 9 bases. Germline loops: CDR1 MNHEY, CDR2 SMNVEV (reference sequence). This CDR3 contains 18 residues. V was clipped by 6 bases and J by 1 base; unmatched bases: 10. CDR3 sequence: CASRSTGGGWSGANVLTF. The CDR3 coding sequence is TGTGCCAGCAGAAGTACAGGGGGCGGCTGGTCTGGGGCCAACGTCCTGACTTTC.

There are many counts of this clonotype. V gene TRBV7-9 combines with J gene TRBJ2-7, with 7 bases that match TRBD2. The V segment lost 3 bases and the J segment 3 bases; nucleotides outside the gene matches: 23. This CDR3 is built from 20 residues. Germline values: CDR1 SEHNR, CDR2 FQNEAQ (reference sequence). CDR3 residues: CASSFQTGTTLVPPYYEQYF. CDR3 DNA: TGTGCCAGCAGCTTCCAAACCGGGACTACCTTAGTCCCCCCTTACTACGAGCAGTACTTC.

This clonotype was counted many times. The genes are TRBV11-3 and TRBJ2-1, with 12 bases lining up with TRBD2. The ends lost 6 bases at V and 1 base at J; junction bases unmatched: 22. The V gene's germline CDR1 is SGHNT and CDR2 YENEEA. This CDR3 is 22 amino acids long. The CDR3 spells CASSPTGEGLSSGRASYNEQFF. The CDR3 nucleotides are TGTGCCAGCAGTCCAACTGGGGAGGGATTATCTAGCGGGAGGGCGTCCTACAATGAGCAGTTCTTC. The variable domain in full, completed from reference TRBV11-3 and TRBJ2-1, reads EAGVVQSPRYKIIEKKQPVAFWCNPISGHNTLYWYLQNLGQGPELLIRYENEEAVDDSQLPKDRFSAERLKGVDSTLKIQPAELGDSAVYLCASSPTGEGLSSGRASYNEQFFGPGTRLTVL.

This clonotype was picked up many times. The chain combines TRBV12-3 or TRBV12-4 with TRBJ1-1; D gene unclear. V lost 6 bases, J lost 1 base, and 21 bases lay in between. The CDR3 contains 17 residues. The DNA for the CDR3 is TGTGCCAGCAGCCCCAAGGTGGCCGGCGGTTGGAACACTGAAGCTTTCTTT. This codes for CASSPKVAGGWNTEAFF.

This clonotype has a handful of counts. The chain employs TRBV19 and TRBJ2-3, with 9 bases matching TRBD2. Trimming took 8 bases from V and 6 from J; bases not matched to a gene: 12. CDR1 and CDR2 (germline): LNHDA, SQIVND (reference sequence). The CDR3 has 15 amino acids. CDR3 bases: TGTGCCAGTCGCACACTAGCGGGTAAAGAGGATACGCAGTATTTT. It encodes CASRTLAGKEDTQYF.

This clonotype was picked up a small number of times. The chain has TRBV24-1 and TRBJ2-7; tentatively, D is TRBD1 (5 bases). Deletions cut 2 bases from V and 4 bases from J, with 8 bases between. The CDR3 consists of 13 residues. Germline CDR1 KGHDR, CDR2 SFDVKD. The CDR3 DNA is TGTGCCACCAGTGATTCACAGGCTTACGAGCAGTACTTC. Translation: CATSDSQAYEQYF.

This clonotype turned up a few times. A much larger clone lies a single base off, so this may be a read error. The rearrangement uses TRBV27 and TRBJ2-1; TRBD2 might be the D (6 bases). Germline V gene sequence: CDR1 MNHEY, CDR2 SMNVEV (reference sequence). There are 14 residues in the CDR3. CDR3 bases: TGTGCCAGCAGTACTAGCTCCTCCTACAGTGAGCAGTTCTTC. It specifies CASSTSSSYSEQFF.

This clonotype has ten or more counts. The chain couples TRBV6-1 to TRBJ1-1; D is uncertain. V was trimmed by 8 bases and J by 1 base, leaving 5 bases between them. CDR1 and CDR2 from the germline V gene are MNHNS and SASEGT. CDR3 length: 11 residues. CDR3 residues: CASLGNTEAFF. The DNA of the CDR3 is TGTGCCAGCCTGGGGAACACTGAAGCTTTCTTT.

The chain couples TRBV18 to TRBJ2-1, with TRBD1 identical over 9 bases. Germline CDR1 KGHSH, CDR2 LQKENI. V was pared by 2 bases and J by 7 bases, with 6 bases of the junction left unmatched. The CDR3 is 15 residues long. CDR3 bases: TGTGCCAGCTCACCAGGAGACAGGGGGAGAAATGAGCAGTTCTTC. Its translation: CASSPGDRGRNEQFF.

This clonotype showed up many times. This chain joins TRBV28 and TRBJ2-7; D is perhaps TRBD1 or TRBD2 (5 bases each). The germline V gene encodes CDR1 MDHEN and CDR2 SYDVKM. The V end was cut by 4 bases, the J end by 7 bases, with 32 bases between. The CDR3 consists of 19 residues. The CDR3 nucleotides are TGTGCCAGCAGTTCCATCCAGGACGGGACCTCTAGGGTCCAGAGGGAGCAGTACTTC. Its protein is CASSSIQDGTSRVQREQYF.

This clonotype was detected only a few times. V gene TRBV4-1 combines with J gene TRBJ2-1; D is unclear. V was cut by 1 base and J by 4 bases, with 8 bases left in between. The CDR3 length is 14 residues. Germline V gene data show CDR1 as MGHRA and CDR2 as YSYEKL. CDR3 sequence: CASSQGVLYNEQFF. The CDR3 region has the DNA TGCGCCAGCAGCCAAGGTGTCCTTTACAATGAGCAGTTCTTC.

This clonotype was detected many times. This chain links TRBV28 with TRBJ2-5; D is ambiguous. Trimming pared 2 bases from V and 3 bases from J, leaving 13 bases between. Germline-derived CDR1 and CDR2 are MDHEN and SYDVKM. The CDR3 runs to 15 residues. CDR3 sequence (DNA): TGTGCCAGCAGTTTAATCGCGGAGCCTAAAGAGACCCAGTACTTC. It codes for CASSLIAEPKETQYF. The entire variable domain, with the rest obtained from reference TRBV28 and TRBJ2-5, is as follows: DVKVTQSSRYLVKRTGEKVFLECVQDMDHENMFWYRQDPGLGLRLIYFSYDVKMKEKGDIPEGYSVSREKKERFSLILESASTNQTSMYLCASSLIAEPKETQYFGPGTRLLVL.

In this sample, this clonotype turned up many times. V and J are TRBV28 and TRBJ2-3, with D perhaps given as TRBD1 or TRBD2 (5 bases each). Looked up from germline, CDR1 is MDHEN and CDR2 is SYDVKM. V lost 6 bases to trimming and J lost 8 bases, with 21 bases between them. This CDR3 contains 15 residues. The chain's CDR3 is CASSQPGPLWGTQYF. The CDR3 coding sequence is TGTGCCAGCAGCCAACCGGGACCGCTTTGGGGTACGCAGTATTTT.

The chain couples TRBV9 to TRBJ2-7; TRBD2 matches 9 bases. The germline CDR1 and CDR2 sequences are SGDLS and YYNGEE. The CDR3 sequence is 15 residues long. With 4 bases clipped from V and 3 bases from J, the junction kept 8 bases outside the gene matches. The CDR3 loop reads CASSPWSSGGYEQYF. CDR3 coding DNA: TGTGCCAGCAGCCCCTGGAGTAGCGGGGGCTACGAGCAGTACTTC.